Below are 27 T cell receptor beta chains sequenced from a single sample in a study of blood T cell repertoires in COVID-19. Method: immunoSEQ multiplex PCR; TCRdb's copy keeps in-frame clones and lacks some. Of some 420,000 clones listed, approximately 92% are singletons. The specimen sequenced was PBMCs or T cells enriched from blood (not recorded which). The receptors here all came from a man aged 30-40 years who had recovered from COVID-19.

The chain joins TRBV11-2 to TRBJ1-1; D is undetermined. The V end was cut by 5 bases, the J end by 1 base, with 17 bases between. The length of the CDR3 is 16 residues. Germline values: CDR1 SGHAT, CDR2 FQNNGV. CDR3 in amino acids: CASSPPPRSPNTEAFF. For the CDR3, the DNA is TGTGCCAGCAGCCCCCCCCCGCGTAGCCCGAACACTGAAGCTTTCTTT.

The chain couples TRBV11-2 to TRBJ2-3; a possible D gene is TRBD2 (7 bases). This CDR3 is built from 17 residues. The V and J ends lost 1 base and 1 base respectively, with 15 bases between them. The germline gives CDR1 SGHAT, CDR2 FQNNGV. CDR3 nucleotide sequence: TGTGCCAGCAGCTTAGTAGGGGGGGGTCGTGGCACAGATACGCAGTATTTT. This sequence encodes CASSLVGGGRGTDTQYF. The whole variable domain, remainder taken from reference TRBV11-2 and TRBJ2-3, is EAGVAQSPRYKIIEKRQSVAFWCNPISGHATLYWYQQILGQGPKLLIQFQNNGVVDDSQLPKDRFSAERLKGVDSTLKIQPAKLEDSAVYLCASSLVGGGRGTDTQYFGPGTRLTVL.

CDR3 sequence: CAWSGLAGGPNIQYF. The CDR3 bases are TGTGCCTGGAGTGGATTAGCGGGAGGACCAAACATTCAGTACTTC. V usage is TRBV30 and J usage is TRBJ2-4, with TRBD2 matching 10 bases. Looked up from germline, CDR1 is GTSNPN and CDR2 is SVGIG (reference sequence). The junction had 6 bases not matched to a gene; V was cut back by 1 base and J by 6 bases. The CDR3 runs to 15 residues.

This clone was seen a single time. This chain connects TRBV6-5 to TRBJ2-7; TRBD1 might be the D (6 bases). This CDR3 region has 16 residues. From germline, CDR1 is MNHEY and CDR2 SVGAGI. The V and J ends lost 2 bases and 3 bases respectively, with 17 bases between them. CDR3 in amino acids: CASSYTQGPPDYEQYF. In DNA form, the CDR3 reads TGTGCCAGCAGTTACACACAGGGTCCTCCAGACTACGAGCAGTACTTC.

This clone showed up just once. The chain links TRBV2 to TRBJ2-1; the match to TRBD2 covers 12 bases. Germline-derived CDR1 and CDR2 are SNHLY and FYNNEI. V was clipped by 10 bases and J by 6 bases; unmatched bases: 7. The CDR3 spans 14 residues. The CDR3 protein is CATTGLAGFNEQFF. Here the CDR3 DNA reads TGTGCCACAACCGGACTAGCGGGATTCAATGAGCAGTTCTTC. Full variable domain (outside the CDR3, taken from reference TRBV2 and TRBJ2-1): EPEVTQTPSHQVTQMGQEVILRCVPISNHLYFYWYRQILGQKVEFLVSFYNNEISEKSEIFDDQFSVERPDGSNFTLKIRSTKLEDSAMYFCATTGLAGFNEQFFGPGTRLTVL.

The CDR3 loop reads CASSQQDGSYEQYF. CDR3 bases: TGCGCCAGCAGCCAACAGGACGGATCCTACGAGCAGTACTTC. V and J are TRBV5-1 and TRBJ2-7; possibly TRBD1 for D (5 bases). The CDR3 sequence is 14 residues long. The germline CDR1 and CDR2 sequences are SGHRS and YFSETQ. V was shortened by 4 bases and J by 1 base, with 12 bases between the two germline ends.

The V call is TRBV5-1, the J call TRBJ2-2; tentatively, D is TRBD2 (6 bases). The CDR3 contains 17 residues. The germline CDR1 and CDR2 sequences are SGHRS and YFSETQ. V was clipped by 0 bases and J by 3 bases, with 15 bases between them. This CDR3 reads CASSLVGVSGYTGELFF. The CDR3 DNA is TGCGCCAGCAGCTTGGTCGGAGTTAGCGGTTACACCGGGGAGCTGTTTTTT.

The genes are TRBV2 and TRBJ1-1, with a possible D match to TRBD1 (5 bases). Trimming shortened V by 6 bases and J by 6 bases, and 11 bases separated the two germline ends. The CDR3 is 12 amino acids. The germline V gene has CDR1 SNHLY and CDR2 FYNNEI. CDR3 in amino acids: CASSVGGAEAFF. The CDR3 DNA reads as TGTGCCAGCAGCGTCGGAGGGGCTGAAGCTTTCTTT.

V and J are TRBV27 and TRBJ2-7; 12 nucleotides match TRBD2. Germline CDR1 and CDR2: MNHEY and SMNVEV (reference sequence). CDR3 length equals 16 residues. Losses at the gene ends were 8 bases for V and 3 bases for J; bases not matched to a gene: 11. CDR3 DNA: TGTGCCAGCTCGGGGAGGACTAGCGGGATGTACTACGAGCAGTACTTC. Translating it yields CASSGRTSGMYYEQYF.

V is TRBV25-1 and J is TRBJ2-7, with 10 bases fitting TRBD1. V shed 6 bases and J 4 bases; nucleotides not matched to a gene: 6. The germline gives CDR1 MGHDK, CDR2 SYGVNS. This CDR3 has 14 amino acids. The CDR3 DNA sequence: TGTGCCAGCAGCGCCGGGACAGGGGAATACGAGCAGTACTTC. Its protein is CASSAGTGEYEQYF.

This clone has just one count. V and J are TRBV30 and TRBJ2-3; D perhaps matches TRBD2 (5 bases). In germline, CDR1 is GTSNPN, CDR2 SVGIG (reference sequence). V was cut by 3 bases and J by 2 bases, with 15 bases left in between. The CDR3 extends over 15 amino acids. CDR3 DNA: TGTGCCTGGAGCCCTGCGGGTATTTTCACAGATACGCAGTATTTT. Translating gives CAWSPAGIFTDTQYF.

DNA for the CDR3: TGTGCCAGCAGTTTATGGTCTCGGGGTCGGTTGACAGGGACTAACTATGGCTACACCTTC. Translating it yields CASSLWSRGRLTGTNYGYTF. The gene calls are TRBV28 and TRBJ1-2; TRBD1 agrees at 7 bases. The CDR3 loop spans 20 amino acids. Germline CDR1 and CDR2: MDHEN and SYDVKM. V shed 0 bases and J 0 bases; nucleotides not matched to a gene: 16.

This sequence joins TRBV7-2 and TRBJ2-7; 8 nucleotides agree with TRBD1. The J segment lost 0 bases and the V segment lost 5 bases, leaving 6 bases of the junction unmatched. Germline-derived CDR1 and CDR2 are SGHTA and FQGNSA. The CDR3 consists of 15 residues. This chain's CDR3 is CASSGGTGNSYEQYF. The CDR3, as DNA: TGTGCCAGCAGCGGAGGGACAGGAAACTCCTACGAGCAGTACTTC.

This clone has just one count. This chain connects TRBV11-2 to TRBJ2-2, with TRBD2 matching over 7 bases. The germline V gene has CDR1 SGHAT and CDR2 FQNNGV. After removal of 8 bases from V and 0 bases from J, the junction contained 6 bases not matched to a gene. The CDR3 runs to 15 residues. The CDR3 DNA follows: TGTGCCAGCGGTCGGCTAGCGGCGAACACCGGGGAGCTGTTTTTT. Its protein product is CASGRLAANTGELFF.

The chain couples TRBV7-3 to TRBJ1-4; D not resolved. Germline values: CDR1 SGHTA, CDR2 FQGTGA. V was cut by 0 bases and J by 0 bases, with 5 bases left in between. This CDR3 spans 15 amino acids. The CDR3 coding sequence is TGTGCCAGCAGCTTAACACCGGCAACTAATGAAAAACTGTTTTTT. Residues: CASSLTPATNEKLFF.

The chain uses TRBV25-1 and TRBJ2-3; 9 nucleotides align to TRBD2. With 1 base clipped from V and 5 bases from J, the junction kept 4 bases outside the gene matches. CDR3 size: 15 residues. CDR1 MGHDK and CDR2 SYGVNS come from the germline V gene. The CDR3 nucleotides are TGTGCCAGCAGTGAATGGGGACTAGCAGGAGATACGCAGTATTTT. Translated: CASSEWGLAGDTQYF.

This CDR3 is CSVEAAAGGQSNYGYTF. The CDR3 coding sequence is TGCAGCGTTGAAGCTGCGGCAGGGGGTCAGTCCAACTATGGCTACACCTTC. The rearrangement uses TRBV29-1 and TRBJ1-2; TRBD1 matches at 7 bases. Germline assignment: CDR1 SQVTM and CDR2 ANQGSEA. The CDR3 totals 17 residues. V trimming: 1 base; J trimming: 2 bases; junction bases outside the gene matches: 13.

The chain couples TRBV7-2 to TRBJ2-1; possibly TRBD2 for D (5 bases). The CDR3 is 15 residues long. V was shortened by 2 bases and J by 0 bases, with 8 bases between the two germline ends. Germline CDR1 SGHTA, CDR2 FQGNSA. The CDR3 loop reads CASSLPRDSYNEQFF. The CDR3 coding sequence is TGTGCCAGCAGCTTACCCCGGGACTCCTACAATGAGCAGTTCTTC.

The chain joins TRBV19 to TRBJ2-3; 11 nucleotides align to TRBD2. CDR3 length: 15 residues. Germline V gives CDR1 LNHDA, CDR2 SQIVND (reference sequence). Trimming cost V 6 bases and J 3 bases; bases outside gene matches: 5. Here the CDR3 DNA reads TGTGCCAGTAGAGTAGCGGGAGGGCCGACAGATACGCAGTATTTT. Translation gives CASRVAGGPTDTQYF.

The genes are TRBV27 and TRBJ2-7; 10 positions match TRBD1. V trimming: 6 bases; J trimming: 5 bases; junction bases outside the gene matches: 4. This CDR3 has 13 amino acids. Germline CDR1 MNHEY, CDR2 SMNVEV (reference sequence). For the CDR3, the DNA is TGTGCCAGCAGGACAGGGGGCTACGACGAGCAGTACTTC. As protein: CASRTGGYDEQYF.

This clone has just one count. This sequence joins TRBV2 and TRBJ2-5, with D possibly TRBD1 on 7 matching bases. Germline CDR1 reads SNHLY; CDR2 reads FYNNEI. The CDR3 totals 15 residues. The V end lost 8 bases, the J end lost 2 bases, and 18 bases lay between the germline ends. The CDR3 nucleotides are TGTGCCAGCTTGGAGGGGGCTTATGCTCAAGAGACCCAGTACTTC. Amino acids: CASLEGAYAQETQYF.

This sequence joins TRBV5-1 and TRBJ2-1; 8 bases are a match to TRBD2. The V and J ends lost 3 bases and 7 bases, in that order; junction bases with no gene match: 12. The CDR3 runs 16 residues. Germline V CDR1 and CDR2: SGHRS, YFSETQ. The CDR3 nucleotides are TGCGCCAGCAGCTCCCCCCCGGGACTAGTCTTTAATGAGCAGTTCTTC. This gives the protein CASSSPPGLVFNEQFF. Full variable domain (rest looked up from reference TRBV5-1 and TRBJ2-1): KAGVTQTPRYLIKTRGQQVTLSCSPISGHRSVSWYQQTPGQGLQFLFEYFSETQRNKGNFPGRFSGRQFSNSRSEMNVSTLELGDSALYLCASSSPPGLVFNEQFFGPGTRLTVL.

V usage is TRBV7-8 and J usage is TRBJ1-1; D possibly corresponds to TRBD1 (5 bases). CDR3 length equals 14 residues. The V gene's germline CDR1 is SGHVS and CDR2 FQNEAQ. V was shortened by 0 bases and J by 5 bases, with 10 bases between the two germline ends. CDR3 nucleotide sequence: TGTGCCAGCAGCTTAGCGCTGGAGGGGACTGAAGCTTTCTTT. Protein sequence: CASSLALEGTEAFF.

The CDR3 bases are TGCGCCAGCAGCCCCGGACAGGGCGGCTACAATGAGCAGTTCTTC. As protein: CASSPGQGGYNEQFF. The genes are TRBV5-1 and TRBJ2-1, with 8 bases aligning to TRBD1. Germline V gene sequence: CDR1 SGHRS, CDR2 YFSETQ. The V gene end was trimmed by 4 bases and the J gene end by 3 bases; junction bases not matched to a gene: 6. CDR3 length: 15 amino acids.

This sequence joins TRBV19 and TRBJ2-1; 7 bases map to TRBD2. Trimming cost V 1 base and J 0 bases; bases outside gene matches: 6. This CDR3 comprises 17 residues. Germline lookup yields CDR1 LNHDA and CDR2 SQIVND (reference sequence). This CDR3 reads CASSIGRGGSSYNEQFF. CDR3 coding DNA: TGTGCCAGTAGTATAGGGAGGGGCGGGAGCTCCTACAATGAGCAGTTCTTC.

J is TRBJ2-4 and V is TRBV20-1; D is unclear. This CDR3 region has 14 residues. Germline V gives CDR1 DFQATT, CDR2 SNEGSKA (reference sequence). Deletions cut 3 bases from V and 0 bases from J, with 9 bases between. CDR3 nucleotides: TGCAGTGCTAGTCTACCCCTAGCCAAAAACATTCAGTACTTC. Protein product: CSASLPLAKNIQYF.

This chain connects TRBV27 to TRBJ1-2; 9 nucleotides align to TRBD1. CDR1 and CDR2 from the germline V gene are MNHEY and SMNVEV (reference sequence). The CDR3 loop spans 16 amino acids. V gave up 8 bases and J gave up 7 bases; unmatched junction bases: 17. The chain's CDR3 is CASSDPGQGSKSGYTF. The CDR3 nucleotides read TGTGCCAGCTCCGATCCGGGACAGGGCTCTAAAAGTGGCTACACCTTC.